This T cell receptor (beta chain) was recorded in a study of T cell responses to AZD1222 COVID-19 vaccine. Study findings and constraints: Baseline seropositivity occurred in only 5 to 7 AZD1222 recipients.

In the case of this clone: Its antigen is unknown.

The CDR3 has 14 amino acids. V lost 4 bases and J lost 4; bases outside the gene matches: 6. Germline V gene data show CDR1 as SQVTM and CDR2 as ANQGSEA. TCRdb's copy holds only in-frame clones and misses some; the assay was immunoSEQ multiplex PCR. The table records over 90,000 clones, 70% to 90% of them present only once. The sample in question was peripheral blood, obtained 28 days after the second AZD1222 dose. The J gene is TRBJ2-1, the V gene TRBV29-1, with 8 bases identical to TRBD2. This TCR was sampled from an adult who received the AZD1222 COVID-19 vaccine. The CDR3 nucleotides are TGCAGCGTTGCTCGGGGGGGCGGGTACAATGAGCAGTTCTTC. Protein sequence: CSVARGGGYNEQFF.